The 2 T cell receptor beta chains reported below all come from one sample, sequenced in a study of identifying expanded T cells in peripheral blood (dated by TCRdb to the late 2010s). Preparation of the library involved the immunoSEQ multiplex PCR assay. TCRdb limited this immuneACCESS table to in-frame rearrangements with V and J called. A share of clones is missing; checked studies link under half to unresolved V genes, and the rest is unexplained. The sample table lists approximately 58,000 clones, 89% of them with a count of one. The ten largest clones add up to 3% to 4.5% of the sample. Sequencing was carried out using blood. These receptor sequences come from a person aged 18 to 75 in good health.

This clone was seen just once. This chain connects TRBV19 to TRBJ2-1; TRBD1 aligns across 7 bases. Looked up from germline, CDR1 is LNHDA and CDR2 is SQIVND (reference sequence). This CDR3 is built from 15 residues. The J segment lost 1 base and the V segment lost 5 bases, leaving 5 bases of the junction unmatched. In DNA, the CDR3 is TGTGCCAGTAGTTTAGGGGGCCTATCCTACAATGAGCAGTTCTTC. This encodes CASSLGGLSYNEQFF.

The rearrangement joins TRBV5-1 to TRBJ2-7, with 8 bases identical to TRBD1. The germline V gene has CDR1 SGHRS and CDR2 YFSETQ. The CDR3 length is 15 residues. V lost 0 bases to trimming and J lost 6 bases; unmatched junction nucleotides: 8. CDR3 nucleotide sequence: TGCGCCAGCAGCTTGGGGCAGGGGGCGCAGGGCGAGCAGTACTTC. As protein: CASSLGQGAQGEQYF.